The 8 T cell receptor beta chains presented below share a single source sample, sequenced in a study of CD8 T cells in Susac syndrome. An input of about 0.5 to 1 ug of RNA was subjected to reverse transcription using random hexamers. One entry per CDR3 protein results from TCRdb running MiXCR on the immunoSEQ multiplex PCR reads. Seen here are roughly 100,000 distinct CDR3 sequences, roughly 94% observed once, and the top ten hold around 0.41%. The material sequenced was CD8+ T cells from PBMCs. Receptor source: a human donor with Susac syndrome.

Comments on this clonotype: The germline gene is not matched at one end of the junction; a read error may be the cause. The chain has TRBV5-1 and TRBJ2-1; 11 bases match TRBD1. Germline loops: CDR1 SGHRS, CDR2 YFSETQ. The CDR3 sequence is 13 residues long. The CDR3 protein is CASSPGTGGYRVF. CDR3 sequence (DNA): TGCGCCAGCAGCCCCGGGACAGGGGGGTACAGAGTCTTC. Together with reference TRBV5-1 and TRBJ2-1, the CDR3 gives the full variable domain: KAGVTQTPRYLIKTRGQQVTLSCSPISGHRSVSWYQQTPGQGLQFLFEYFSETQRNKGNFPGRFSGRQFSNSRSEMNVSTLELGDSALYLCASSPGTGGYRVFGPGTRLTVL.

The chain employs TRBV20-1 and TRBJ2-1; 13 bases line up with TRBD2. The junction had 3 bases not matched to a gene; V was cut back by 6 bases and J by 7 bases. Germline lookup yields CDR1 DFQATT and CDR2 SNEGSKA (reference sequence). The CDR3 runs 13 residues. In DNA, the CDR3 is TGCAGTGCCCGACTAGCGGGGGGAAATGAGCAGTTCTTC. It codes for CSARLAGGNEQFF.

The V and J genes are TRBV12-3 or TRBV12-4 and TRBJ2-6, with a weak D call TRBD1 (5 bases). This CDR3 has 15 amino acids. The ends were cut back, 6 bases at V and 8 bases at J, with 17 bases in the middle. CDR3 loop: CASSSYRSATNVLTF. The CDR3, as DNA: TGTGCCAGCAGCTCATACAGGTCGGCGACCAACGTCCTGACTTTC.

The V call is TRBV5-4, the J call TRBJ2-5; D ambiguous. This CDR3 has 15 amino acids. The V end lost 5 bases, the J end lost 5 bases, and 19 bases lay between the germline ends. From germline, CDR1 is SGHNT and CDR2 YYREEE (reference sequence). CDR3 sequence reads: CASSPLREVGETQYF. CDR3 coding DNA: TGTGCCAGCAGTCCCCTACGCGAGGTAGGGGAGACCCAGTACTTC.

The V and J genes are TRBV29-1 and TRBJ2-7; D not resolved. V shed 6 bases and J shed 6 bases, with 15 bases lying between them. Per the germline V gene, CDR1 is SQVTM and CDR2 is ANQGSEA. This CDR3 region has 12 residues. CDR3 nucleotides: TGCAGCGTAGGTATAGGGCGAAGCGAGCAGTACTTC. This sequence encodes CSVGIGRSEQYF.

The chain is built from TRBV25-1 and TRBJ2-1; unclear D gene. This CDR3 has 12 residues. Trimming took 1 base from V and 7 from J, leaving 5 bases between them. CDR1 is MGHDK and CDR2 is SYGVNS in the germline V gene. The CDR3 region has the DNA TGTGCCAGCAGTGAATCTTGGAATGAGCAGTTCTTC. Translating it yields CASSESWNEQFF.

The chain combines TRBV4-1 with TRBJ1-5; TRBD1 is a possible D gene (6 bases). The V end lost 3 bases, the J end lost 3 bases, and 12 bases lay between the germline ends. Per germline, CDR1 MGHRA and CDR2 YSYEKL. The CDR3 has 15 residues. The CDR3 DNA reads as TGCGCCAGCAGCCAGGTGGAGGGGGTCAATCAGCCCCAGCATTTT. Translating it yields CASSQVEGVNQPQHF.

This clonotype was counted a single time. V usage is TRBV9 and J usage is TRBJ2-5; D possibly uses TRBD1 or TRBD2 (6 bases each). This CDR3 contains 15 residues. Trimming took 0 bases from V and 2 from J, leaving 11 bases between them. Germline V gene sequence: CDR1 SGDLS, CDR2 YYNGEE. CDR3 DNA sequence: TGTGCCAGCAGCGTAGTAGGGGGGAATCAAGAGACCCAGTACTTC. It is translated as CASSVVGGNQETQYF.